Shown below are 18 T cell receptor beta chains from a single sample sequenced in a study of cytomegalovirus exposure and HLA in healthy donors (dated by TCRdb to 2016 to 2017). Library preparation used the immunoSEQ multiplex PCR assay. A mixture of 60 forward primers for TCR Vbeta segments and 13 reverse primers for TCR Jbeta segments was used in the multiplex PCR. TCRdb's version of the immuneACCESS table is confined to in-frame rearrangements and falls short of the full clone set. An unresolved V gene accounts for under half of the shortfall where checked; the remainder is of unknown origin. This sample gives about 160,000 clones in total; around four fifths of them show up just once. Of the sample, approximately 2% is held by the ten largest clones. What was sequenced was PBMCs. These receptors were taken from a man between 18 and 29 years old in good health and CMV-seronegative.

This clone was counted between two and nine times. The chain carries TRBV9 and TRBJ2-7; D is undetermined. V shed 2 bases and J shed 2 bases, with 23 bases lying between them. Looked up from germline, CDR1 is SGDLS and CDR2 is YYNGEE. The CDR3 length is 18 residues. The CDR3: CASSVGSQTDRKTYEQYF. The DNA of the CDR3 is TGTGCCAGCAGCGTGGGCAGTCAAACCGACCGTAAAACCTACGAGCAGTACTTC.

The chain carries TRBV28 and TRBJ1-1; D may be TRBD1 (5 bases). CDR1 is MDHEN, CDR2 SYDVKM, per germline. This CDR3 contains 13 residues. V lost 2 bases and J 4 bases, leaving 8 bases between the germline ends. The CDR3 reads CASSLLQGTEAFF. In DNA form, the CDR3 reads TGTGCCAGCAGTTTACTCCAGGGCACTGAAGCTTTCTTT.

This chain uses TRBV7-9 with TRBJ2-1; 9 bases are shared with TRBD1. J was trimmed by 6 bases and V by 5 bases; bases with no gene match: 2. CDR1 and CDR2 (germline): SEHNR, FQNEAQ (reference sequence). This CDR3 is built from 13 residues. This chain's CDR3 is CASSPTGGNEQFF. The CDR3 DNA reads TGTGCCAGCAGCCCGACAGGGGGCAATGAGCAGTTCTTC.

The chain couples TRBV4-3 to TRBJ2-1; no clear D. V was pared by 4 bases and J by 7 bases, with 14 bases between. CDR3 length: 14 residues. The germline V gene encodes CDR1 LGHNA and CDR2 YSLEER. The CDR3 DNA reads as TGCGCCAGCAGCCCGGCGTCCGGGTTTAATGAGCAGTTCTTC. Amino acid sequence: CASSPASGFNEQFF.

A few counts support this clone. The CDR3 sequence: CASSRDRGLDSPLHF. The CDR3 nucleotides read TGTGCCAGCAGTCGGGACAGGGGGCTAGATTCACCCCTCCACTTT. V is TRBV2 and J is TRBJ1-6, with 12 bases that match TRBD1. There are 15 residues in the CDR3. The V gene end was trimmed by 5 bases and the J gene end by 8 bases; junction bases not matched to a gene: 4. The V gene's germline CDR1 is SNHLY and CDR2 FYNNEI.

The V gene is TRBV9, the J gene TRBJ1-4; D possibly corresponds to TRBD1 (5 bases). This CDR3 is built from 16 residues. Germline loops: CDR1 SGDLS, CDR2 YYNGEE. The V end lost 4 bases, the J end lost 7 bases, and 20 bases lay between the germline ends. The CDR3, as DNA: TGTGCCAGCAGCCCTGCCCGTGGGGCAGTGGGTGAAAAACTGTTTTTT. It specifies CASSPARGAVGEKLFF.

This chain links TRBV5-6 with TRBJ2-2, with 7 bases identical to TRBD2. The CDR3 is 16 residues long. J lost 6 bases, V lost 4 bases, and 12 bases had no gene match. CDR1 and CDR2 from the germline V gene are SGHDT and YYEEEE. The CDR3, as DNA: TGTGCCAGCAGCGGCCGCGGACTAGGCCGGGCCGGGGAGCTGTTTTTT. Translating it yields CASSGRGLGRAGELFF.

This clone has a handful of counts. This CDR3 reads CASSAQGFGQYF. In DNA, the CDR3 is TGTGCCAGCAGCGCGCAGGGGTTCGGGCAGTACTTC. The gene calls are TRBV7-8 and TRBJ2-7; a possible D gene is TRBD1 (6 bases). Looked up from germline, CDR1 is SGHVS and CDR2 is FQNEAQ. This CDR3 is built from 12 residues. V gave up 5 bases and J gave up 9 bases, with 14 bases separating them. Full variable domain (remainder filled in from reference TRBV7-8 and TRBJ2-7): GAGVSQSPRYKVAKRGQDVALRCDPISGHVSLFWYQQALGQGPEFLTYFQNEAQLDKSGLPSDRFFAERPEGSVSTLKIQRTQQEDSAVYLCASSAQGFGQYFGPGTRLTVT.

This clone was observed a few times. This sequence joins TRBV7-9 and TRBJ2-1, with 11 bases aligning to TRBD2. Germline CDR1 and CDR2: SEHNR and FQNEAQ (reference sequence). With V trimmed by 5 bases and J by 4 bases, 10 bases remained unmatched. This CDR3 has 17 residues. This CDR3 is CASSPPPGLADYNEQFF. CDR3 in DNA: TGTGCCAGCAGCCCGCCTCCGGGACTAGCGGATTACAATGAGCAGTTCTTC.

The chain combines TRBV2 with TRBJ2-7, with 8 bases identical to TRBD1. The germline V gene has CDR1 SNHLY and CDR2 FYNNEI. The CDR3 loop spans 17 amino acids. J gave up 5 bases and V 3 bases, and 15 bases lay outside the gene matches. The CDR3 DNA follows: TGTGCCAGCAGTGACGACAGGGGATGGGGGAGTTACCACGAGCAGTACTTC. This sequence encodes CASSDDRGWGSYHEQYF.

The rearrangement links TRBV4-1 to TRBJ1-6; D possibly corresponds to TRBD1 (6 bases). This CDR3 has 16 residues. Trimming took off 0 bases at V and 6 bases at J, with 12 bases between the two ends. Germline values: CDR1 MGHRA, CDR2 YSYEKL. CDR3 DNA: TGCGCCAGCAGCCAAGAGGGCAGGGGCTCTAATTCACCCCTCCACTTT. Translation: CASSQEGRGSNSPLHF.

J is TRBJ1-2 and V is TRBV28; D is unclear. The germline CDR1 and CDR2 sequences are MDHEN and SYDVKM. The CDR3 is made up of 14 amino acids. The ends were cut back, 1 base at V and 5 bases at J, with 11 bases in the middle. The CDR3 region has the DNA TGTGCCAGCAGTTTATACGGGTCGGGGTATGGCTACACCTTC. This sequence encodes CASSLYGSGYGYTF.

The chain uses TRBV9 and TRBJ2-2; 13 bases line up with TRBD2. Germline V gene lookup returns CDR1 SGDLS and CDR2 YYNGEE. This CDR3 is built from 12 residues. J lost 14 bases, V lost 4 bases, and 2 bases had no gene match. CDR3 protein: CASSWTSGSLFF. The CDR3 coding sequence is TGTGCCAGCAGCTGGACTAGCGGGAGTCTGTTTTTT.

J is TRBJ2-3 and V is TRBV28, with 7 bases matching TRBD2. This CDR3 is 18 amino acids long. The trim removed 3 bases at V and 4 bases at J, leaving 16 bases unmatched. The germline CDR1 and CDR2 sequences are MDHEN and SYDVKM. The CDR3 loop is CASSFDPRTSPSSDTQYF. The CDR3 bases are TGTGCCAGCAGTTTTGATCCCCGGACTAGTCCAAGTTCAGATACGCAGTATTTT.

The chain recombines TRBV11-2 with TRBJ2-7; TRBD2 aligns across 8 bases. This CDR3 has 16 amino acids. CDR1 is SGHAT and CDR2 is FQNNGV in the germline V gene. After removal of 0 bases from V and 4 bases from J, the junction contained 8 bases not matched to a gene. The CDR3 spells CASSLEAGGGGYEQYF. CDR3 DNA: TGTGCCAGCAGCTTAGAGGCGGGAGGTGGGGGATACGAGCAGTACTTC. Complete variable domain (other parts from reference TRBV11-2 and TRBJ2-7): EAGVAQSPRYKIIEKRQSVAFWCNPISGHATLYWYQQILGQGPKLLIQFQNNGVVDDSQLPKDRFSAERLKGVDSTLKIQPAKLEDSAVYLCASSLEAGGGGYEQYFGPGTRLTVT.

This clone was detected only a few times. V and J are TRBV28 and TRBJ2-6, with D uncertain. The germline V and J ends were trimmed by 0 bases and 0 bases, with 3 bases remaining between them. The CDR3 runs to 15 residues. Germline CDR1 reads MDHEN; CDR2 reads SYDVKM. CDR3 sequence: CASSLWSSGANVLTF. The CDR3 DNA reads TGTGCCAGCAGTTTATGGAGCTCTGGGGCCAACGTCCTGACTTTC.

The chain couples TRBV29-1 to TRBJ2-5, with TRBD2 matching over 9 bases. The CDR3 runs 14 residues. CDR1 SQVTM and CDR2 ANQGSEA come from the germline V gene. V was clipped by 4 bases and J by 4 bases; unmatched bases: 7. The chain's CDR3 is CSVAPAGGRETQYF. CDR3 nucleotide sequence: TGCAGCGTTGCCCCGGCGGGGGGGCGAGAGACCCAGTACTTC.

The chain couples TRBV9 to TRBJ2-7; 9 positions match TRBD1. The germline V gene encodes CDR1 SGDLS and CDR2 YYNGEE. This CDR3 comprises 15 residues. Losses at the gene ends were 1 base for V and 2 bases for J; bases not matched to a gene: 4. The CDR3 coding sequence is TGTGCCAGCAGCGTAACAGGGGGCACGGCCTACGAGCAGTACTTC. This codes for CASSVTGGTAYEQYF.